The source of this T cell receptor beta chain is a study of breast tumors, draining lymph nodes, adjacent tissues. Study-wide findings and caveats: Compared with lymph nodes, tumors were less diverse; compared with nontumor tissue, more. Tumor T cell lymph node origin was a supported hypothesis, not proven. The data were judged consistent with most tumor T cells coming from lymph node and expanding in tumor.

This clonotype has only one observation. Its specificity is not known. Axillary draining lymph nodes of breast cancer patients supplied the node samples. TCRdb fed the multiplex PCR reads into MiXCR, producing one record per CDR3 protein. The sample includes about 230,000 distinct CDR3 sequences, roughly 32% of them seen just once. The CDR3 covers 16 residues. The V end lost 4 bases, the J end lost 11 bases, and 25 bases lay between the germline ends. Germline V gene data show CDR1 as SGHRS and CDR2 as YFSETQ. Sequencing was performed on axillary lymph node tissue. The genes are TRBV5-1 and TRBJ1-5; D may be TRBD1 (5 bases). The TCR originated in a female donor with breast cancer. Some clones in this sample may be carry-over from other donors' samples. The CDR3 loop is CASSVGLAGVGETQHF. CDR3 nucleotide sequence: TGCGCCAGCAGCGTGGGACTAGCGGGAGTCGGAGAGACCCAGCATTTT.